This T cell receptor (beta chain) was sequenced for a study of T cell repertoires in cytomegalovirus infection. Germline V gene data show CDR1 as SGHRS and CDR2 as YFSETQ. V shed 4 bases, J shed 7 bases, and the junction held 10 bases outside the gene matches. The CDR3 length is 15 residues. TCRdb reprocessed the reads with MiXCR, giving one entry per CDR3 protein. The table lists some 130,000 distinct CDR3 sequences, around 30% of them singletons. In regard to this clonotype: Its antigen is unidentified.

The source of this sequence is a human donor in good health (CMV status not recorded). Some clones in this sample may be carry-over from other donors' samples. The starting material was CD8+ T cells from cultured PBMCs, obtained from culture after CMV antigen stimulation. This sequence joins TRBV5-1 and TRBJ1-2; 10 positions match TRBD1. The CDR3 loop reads CASSGTGQGNSGYTF. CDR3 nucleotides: TGCGCCAGCAGCGGGACGGGACAGGGGAATTCTGGCTACACCTTC.